This T cell receptor beta chain was sequenced during a study of T cell responses to AZD1222 COVID-19 vaccine. V lost 6 bases, J lost 7 bases, and 15 bases lay in between. This CDR3 is built from 14 residues. Germline CDR1 is LGHNT and CDR2 is FRNRAP. Assay used: immunoSEQ multiplex PCR; TCRdb lists only in-frame clones, some missing. The sample consists of 100,000 or so clones, about four fifths of them appearing once. V usage is TRBV12-5 and J usage is TRBJ1-4; possible D gene TRBD1, 5 bases. The sample was peripheral blood, taken on day 0 of AZD1222 vaccination. This receptor was identified in an adult in good health. Here the CDR3 DNA reads TGTGCTAGTGGCCGGACATCTTTGAGTGAAAAACTGTTTTTT. This translates into CASGRTSLSEKLFF.